Each of the 27 T cell receptor beta chains below was sequenced from the same sample in a study of shared clonotypes between healthy human individuals. Some clones are missing from TCRdb's copy, which holds only in-frame ones; the method was immunoSEQ multiplex PCR. The sample carries about 1 million clones, around 74% recorded once. Sequenced: memory CD4+ T cells sorted from blood. Subset defined: CD45RA-negative fraction. The origin of the receptors is a man younger than 35 in good health.

The chain couples TRBV27 to TRBJ2-7; D may be TRBD1 (6 bases). The CDR3 totals 15 residues. From germline, CDR1 is MNHEY and CDR2 SMNVEV (reference sequence). The V end was cut by 6 bases, the J end by 2 bases, with 17 bases between. Written as DNA, the CDR3 is TGTGCCAGCAGCCCCACGAGAGGGGGAGCCTACGAGCAGTACTTC. Translation gives CASSPTRGGAYEQYF.

This chain joins TRBV5-1 and TRBJ2-7; D might be TRBD1 or TRBD2, each matching 5 bases. This CDR3 has 13 amino acids. Trimming removed 2 bases at V and 7 bases at J, with 13 bases between. From germline, CDR1 is SGHRS and CDR2 YFSETQ. The CDR3 here is CASSLGTHGEQYF. In DNA form, the CDR3 reads TGCGCCAGCAGCTTAGGGACCCACGGGGAGCAGTACTTC.

This clone was seen more than once but under ten times. The chain combines TRBV11-2 with TRBJ2-5, with D tentatively TRBD1 or TRBD2 (5 bases each). The CDR3 consists of 14 residues. V was shortened by 5 bases and J by 3 bases, with 13 bases between the two germline ends. CDR1 and CDR2 (germline): SGHAT, FQNNGV. The CDR3 DNA reads as TGTGCCAGCAGCCAATCCGGGACGAAAGAGACCCAGTACTTC. Protein sequence: CASSQSGTKETQYF. The full variable domain, its missing parts supplied by reference TRBV11-2 and TRBJ2-5, is EAGVAQSPRYKIIEKRQSVAFWCNPISGHATLYWYQQILGQGPKLLIQFQNNGVVDDSQLPKDRFSAERLKGVDSTLKIQPAKLEDSAVYLCASSQSGTKETQYFGPGTRLLVL.

In regard to this clone: One junction end does not reproduce the germline sequence, and a read error may be involved. The CDR3 DNA reads as TGTGCCAGCAGTTTGGACAGGACGACTAGCGGGACAAGTAATGAGCAGTTCTTC. This sequence encodes CASSLDRTTSGTSNEQFF. The chain joins TRBV5-6 to TRBJ2-1; 11 bases line up with TRBD2. Germline loops: CDR1 SGHDT, CDR2 YYEEEE. The CDR3 contains 18 residues.

This chain joins TRBV5-1 and TRBJ2-2; D not certain. The CDR3 runs 16 residues. In germline, CDR1 is SGHRS, CDR2 YFSETQ. V lost 0 bases to trimming and J lost 0 bases, with 9 bases between them. The CDR3 DNA reads TGCGCCAGCAGCTTGGGGTCAGCGTCGAACACCGGGGAGCTGTTTTTT. Translation: CASSLGSASNTGELFF.

J is TRBJ2-2 and V is TRBV19; 9 bases map to TRBD2. The length of the CDR3 is 16 residues. J lost 1 base, V lost 3 bases, and 3 bases had no gene match. The germline V gene has CDR1 LNHDA and CDR2 SQIVND (reference sequence). CDR3 amino acids: CASSIDSGGNTGELFF. The CDR3 DNA reads as TGTGCCAGTAGTATTGATAGCGGGGGGAACACCGGGGAGCTGTTTTTT.

V gene TRBV18 combines with J gene TRBJ1-2; weak D call: TRBD1 (5 bases). CDR1 and CDR2 (germline): KGHSH, LQKENI. The CDR3 covers 14 residues. The germline V and J ends were trimmed by 3 bases and 1 base, with 9 bases remaining between them. The CDR3 protein is CASSPTGGNYGYTF. CDR3 sequence (DNA): TGTGCCAGCTCACCGACTGGGGGTAACTATGGCTACACCTTC.

V usage is TRBV4-1 and J usage is TRBJ1-2, with D possibly being TRBD1 (5 bases). This CDR3 is 15 amino acids long. Per the germline V gene, CDR1 is MGHRA and CDR2 is YSYEKL. The V gene lost 0 bases and the J gene lost 5 bases, with 13 bases spanning the gap. The CDR3 sequence is CASSQDEGLAYGYTF. The CDR3 DNA reads TGCGCCAGCAGCCAAGACGAGGGGTTGGCTTATGGCTACACCTTC.

The CDR3 loop is CASRLRTGYEKLFF. The CDR3, as DNA: TGTGCAAGTCGCTTGAGGACAGGTTATGAAAAACTGTTTTTT. V usage is TRBV12-2 and J usage is TRBJ1-4; no check of the table's D call, TRBD1, against the DNA was made. TRBV12-2 is an annotated pseudogene. The CDR3 totals 14 residues.

CDR3 coding DNA: TGCGCCAGCAGCTTGACGTATCAAGGCGGCTACACCTTC. Amino acid sequence: CASSLTYQGGYTF. The chain links TRBV5-1 to TRBJ1-2; D is unclear. The CDR3 has 13 amino acids. Trimming left V 1 base short and J 8 bases short, with 12 bases between. Looked up from germline, CDR1 is SGHRS and CDR2 is YFSETQ.

On this clone itself: The sample has other DNA sequences that encode this CDR3 too. The chain has TRBV15 and TRBJ2-1, with 7 positions matching TRBD2. Per the germline V gene, CDR1 is LNHNV and CDR2 is YYDKDF (reference sequence). CDR3 length equals 16 residues. With V trimmed by 0 bases and J by 0 bases, 2 bases remained unmatched. The chain's CDR3 is CATSRDGGSSYNEQFF. CDR3 DNA: TGTGCCACCAGCAGAGACGGGGGGAGCTCCTACAATGAGCAGTTCTTC.

The J gene is TRBJ1-6, the V gene TRBV5-1; TRBD1 is a possible D gene (5 bases). Trimming removed 7 bases at V and 9 bases at J, with 17 bases between. This CDR3 spans 14 amino acids. Germline V lookup: CDR1 SGHRS, CDR2 YFSETQ. Here the CDR3 reads CASEQGGGGSPLHF. The CDR3 region has the DNA TGCGCCAGCGAGCAGGGTGGCGGGGGTTCACCCCTCCACTTT.

V gene TRBV7-3 combines with J gene TRBJ2-3, with 9 bases that match TRBD2. The CDR3 extends over 15 amino acids. The germline gives CDR1 SGHTA, CDR2 FQGTGA. J lost 5 bases, V lost 2 bases, and 5 bases had no gene match. The CDR3 region has the DNA TGTGCCAGCAGCTTATATCTAGCGGGGAAAGATACGCAGTATTTT. Translation gives CASSLYLAGKDTQYF.

V is TRBV2 and J is TRBJ2-2; 7 bases are a match to TRBD1. The CDR3 extends over 13 amino acids. Per germline, CDR1 SNHLY and CDR2 FYNNEI. The ends lost 6 bases at V and 6 bases at J; junction bases unmatched: 4. This CDR3 is CASSEQGSGELFF. As DNA, the CDR3 is TGTGCCAGCAGCGAACAGGGGTCCGGGGAGCTGTTTTTT. Based on the CDR3 plus reference TRBV2 and TRBJ2-2, the full variable domain is EPEVTQTPSHQVTQMGQEVILRCVPISNHLYFYWYRQILGQKVEFLVSFYNNEISEKSEIFDDQFSVERPDGSNFTLKIRSTKLEDSAMYFCASSEQGSGELFFGEGSRLTVL.

The chain combines TRBV15 with TRBJ1-1; possibly TRBD1 for D (5 bases). Germline-derived CDR1 and CDR2 are LNHNV and YYDKDF (reference sequence). Trimming pared 5 bases from V and 3 bases from J, leaving 10 bases between. The CDR3 length is 13 residues. CDR3: CATSVGGDTEAFF. CDR3 sequence (DNA): TGTGCCACCAGCGTCGGGGGGGACACTGAAGCTTTCTTT.

This chain joins TRBV2 and TRBJ2-7; 9 nucleotides match TRBD1. V shed 4 bases and J 5 bases; nucleotides not matched to a gene: 6. The germline V gene has CDR1 SNHLY and CDR2 FYNNEI. This CDR3 has 14 residues. The CDR3 nucleotides are TGTGCCAGCAGTGTAGGGACAGGGTTCGACGAGCAGTACTTC. Translating gives CASSVGTGFDEQYF.

The chain uses TRBV18 and TRBJ2-2; no definite D call. The germline CDR1 and CDR2 sequences are KGHSH and LQKENI. This CDR3 is built from 13 residues. V was shortened by 5 bases and J by 1 base, with 5 bases between the two germline ends. CDR3 in amino acids: CASSWGNTGELFF. The DNA for the CDR3 is TGTGCCAGCTCATGGGGGAACACCGGGGAGCTGTTTTTT.

This chain links TRBV2 with TRBJ2-5; D might be TRBD2 (6 bases). The V gene's germline CDR1 is SNHLY and CDR2 FYNNEI. The germline V and J ends were trimmed by 6 bases and 1 base, with 15 bases remaining between them. CDR3 length equals 15 residues. The CDR3 protein is CASRGEEAAQETQYF. CDR3 sequence (DNA): TGTGCCAGCAGGGGGGAGGAGGCAGCCCAAGAGACCCAGTACTTC. Drawing the rest from reference TRBV2 and TRBJ2-5, the complete variable domain is EPEVTQTPSHQVTQMGQEVILRCVPISNHLYFYWYRQILGQKVEFLVSFYNNEISEKSEIFDDQFSVERPDGSNFTLKIRSTKLEDSAMYFCASRGEEAAQETQYFGPGTRLLVL.

The chain is built from TRBV11-2 and TRBJ2-7; D possibly matches TRBD1 or TRBD2 (7 bases each). Trimming stripped 6 bases from V and 1 base from J, with 16 bases between. Germline CDR1 and CDR2: SGHAT and FQNNGV. This CDR3 comprises 15 residues. The CDR3 here is CASSSYQGGSYEQYF. The CDR3 DNA sequence: TGTGCCAGCAGTTCCTACCAGGGGGGGTCCTACGAGCAGTACTTC.

This clone has a count of ten or more. V is TRBV11-2 and J is TRBJ2-5; 7 positions agree with TRBD2. V lost 3 bases to trimming and J lost 4 bases; unmatched junction nucleotides: 8. Germline V CDR1 and CDR2: SGHAT, FQNNGV. This CDR3 comprises 15 residues. DNA of the CDR3: TGTGCCAGCAGCTTCAATCCGGGAGGTAGAGAGACCCAGTACTTC. As protein: CASSFNPGGRETQYF. The complete variable domain, with remaining parts taken from reference TRBV11-2 and TRBJ2-5, reads EAGVAQSPRYKIIEKRQSVAFWCNPISGHATLYWYQQILGQGPKLLIQFQNNGVVDDSQLPKDRFSAERLKGVDSTLKIQPAKLEDSAVYLCASSFNPGGRETQYFGPGTRLLVL.

The chain combines TRBV29-1 with TRBJ2-7; 8 bases align to TRBD1. J lost 3 bases, V lost 4 bases, and 8 bases had no gene match. This CDR3 comprises 14 residues. The germline V gene encodes CDR1 SQVTM and CDR2 ANQGSEA. The DNA of the CDR3 is TGCAGCGTTGCCCTACCTACAGGGGGCTACGAGCAGTACTTC. Translation gives CSVALPTGGYEQYF.

At least ten counts were recorded for this clone. The genes are TRBV30 and TRBJ1-1; possible D gene TRBD1, 5 bases. This CDR3 comprises 13 residues. V lost 0 bases and J lost 9, with 14 bases in between. Germline V gene data show CDR1 as GTSNPN and CDR2 as SVGIG (reference sequence). CDR3 sequence: CAWSVQPGEKAFF. Written as DNA, the CDR3 is TGTGCCTGGAGTGTACAACCGGGGGAGAAAGCTTTCTTT.

The rearrangement links TRBV18 to TRBJ2-2; 7 nucleotides line up with TRBD1. The CDR3 has 15 residues. CDR1 is KGHSH and CDR2 is LQKENI in the germline V gene. The V segment lost 5 bases and the J segment 1 base; nucleotides outside the gene matches: 4. The CDR3 sequence: CASSRGTVNTGELFF. CDR3 DNA sequence: TGTGCCAGCTCAAGGGGGACAGTGAACACCGGGGAGCTGTTTTTT.

The chain is built from TRBV2 and TRBJ2-1; 8 positions match TRBD2. The CDR3 runs to 17 residues. With V trimmed by 3 bases and J by 5 bases, 12 bases remained unmatched. Germline CDR1 SNHLY, CDR2 FYNNEI. The CDR3 sequence: CASSDPYPAGVDNEQFF. In DNA form, the CDR3 reads TGTGCCAGCAGTGATCCCTATCCAGCGGGGGTCGACAATGAGCAGTTCTTC.

The CDR3: CASSFAGVSTDTQYF. The CDR3 coding sequence is TGTGCCAGCAGCTTCGCGGGAGTATCCACAGATACGCAGTATTTT. This chain joins TRBV7-2 and TRBJ2-3; 7 nucleotides align to TRBD2. Trimming cost V 3 bases and J 2 bases; bases outside gene matches: 5. This CDR3 is 15 amino acids long. From germline, CDR1 is SGHTA and CDR2 FQGNSA.

The DNA for the CDR3 is TGTGCCAGCACTCTTGGGACTCACAATGAGCAGTTCTTC. It codes for CASTLGTHNEQFF. The V and J genes are TRBV2 and TRBJ2-1; a possible D gene is TRBD2 (6 bases). CDR3 size: 13 residues. With 7 bases removed from V and 5 bases from J, the gap between germline ends came to 12 bases. CDR1 and CDR2 (germline): SNHLY, FYNNEI. The entire variable domain, with the rest obtained from reference TRBV2 and TRBJ2-1, is as follows: EPEVTQTPSHQVTQMGQEVILRCVPISNHLYFYWYRQILGQKVEFLVSFYNNEISEKSEIFDDQFSVERPDGSNFTLKIRSTKLEDSAMYFCASTLGTHNEQFFGPGTRLTVL.

The chain is built from TRBV5-4 and TRBJ2-7, with D possibly being TRBD1 (6 bases). V was pared by 4 bases and J by 1 base, with 9 bases between. Looked up from germline, CDR1 is SGHNT and CDR2 is YYREEE (reference sequence). The CDR3 spans 13 residues. CDR3 nucleotide sequence: TGTGCCAGCAGCCGGACAGCGTCCTACGAGCAGTACTTC. Its translation: CASSRTASYEQYF.